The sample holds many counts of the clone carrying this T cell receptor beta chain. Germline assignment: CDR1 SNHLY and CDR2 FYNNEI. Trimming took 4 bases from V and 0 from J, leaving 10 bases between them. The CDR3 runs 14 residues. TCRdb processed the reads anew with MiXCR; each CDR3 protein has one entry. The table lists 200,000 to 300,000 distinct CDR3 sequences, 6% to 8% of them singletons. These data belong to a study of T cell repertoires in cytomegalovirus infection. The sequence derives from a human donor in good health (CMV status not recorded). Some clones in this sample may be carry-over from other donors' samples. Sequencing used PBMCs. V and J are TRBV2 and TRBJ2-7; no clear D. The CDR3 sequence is CASSGEVTSYEQYF. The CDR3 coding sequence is TGTGCCAGCAGTGGTGAGGTTACCTCCTACGAGCAGTACTTC.